This T cell receptor (beta chain) was observed in a study of blood T cell repertoires in COVID-19. Turning to the study itself: Material from acute and convalescent COVID-19 was sourced from the United States, Italy and Spain.

As originally analysed: Scientists estimated how many nucleated cells there were by amplifying reference gene primers. Assay: immunoSEQ multiplex PCR; the TCRdb copy retains only in-frame clones and omits some. The V and J calls and clone size were taken over from that table, and D and trimming were inferred from the DNA. The sample lists about 290,000 clones, just under 85% seen once, with around 4.1% in the top ten. Germline V gene sequence: CDR1 LGHNA, CDR2 YNFKEQ. The CDR3 loop spans 18 amino acids. After removal of 1 base from V and 5 bases from J, the junction contained 10 bases not matched to a gene.

The origin of this receptor is a woman aged 50 to 60 with active or convalescent COVID-19. Sequencing was done on a sample of peripheral blood. V is TRBV4-2 and J is TRBJ2-7, with 14 bases lining up with TRBD2. The CDR3 spells CASSQVGLAGGSGNEQYF. The CDR3 region has the DNA TGTGCCAGCAGCCAAGTCGGACTAGCGGGAGGTAGCGGGAACGAGCAGTACTTC.